This TCR beta chain was captured by sequencing in a study of shared clonotypes between healthy human individuals. Terminally differentiated effector memory CD45RA+ cells were excluded from the naive CD8 cells, which were CD45RO-negative and positively selected for CCR7. This clone was seen only once. Using immunoSEQ multiplex PCR, the repertoire was profiled, and TCRdb retains in-frame clones only, with some absent. The sample holds about 590,000 clones, just under 97% seen once. The TCR comes from a woman in her 30s in good health. The sample taken for sequencing was naive CD8+ T cells sorted from blood.

Here the CDR3 reads CASSQGQALYYGYTF. The CDR3 region has the DNA TGCGCCAGCAGCCAAGGACAGGCCCTTTACTATGGCTACACCTTC. The V and J genes are TRBV4-1 and TRBJ1-2; D is possibly TRBD1 (6 bases). Looked up from germline, CDR1 is MGHRA and CDR2 is YSYEKL. The CDR3 contains 15 residues. Trimming left V 1 base short and J 3 bases short, with 12 bases between.